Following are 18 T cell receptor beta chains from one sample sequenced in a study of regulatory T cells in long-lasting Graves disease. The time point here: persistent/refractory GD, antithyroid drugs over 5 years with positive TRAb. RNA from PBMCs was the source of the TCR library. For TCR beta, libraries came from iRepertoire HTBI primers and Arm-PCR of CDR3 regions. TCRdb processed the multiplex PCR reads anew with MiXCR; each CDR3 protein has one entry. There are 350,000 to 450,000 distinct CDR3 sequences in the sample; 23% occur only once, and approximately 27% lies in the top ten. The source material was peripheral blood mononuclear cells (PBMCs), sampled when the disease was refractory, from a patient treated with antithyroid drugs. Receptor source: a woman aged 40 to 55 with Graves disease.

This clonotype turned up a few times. CDR3 sequence reads: CASSLDRETPYEQYF. DNA of the CDR3: TGTGCCAGCAGCCTAGACAGGGAAACCCCCTACGAGCAGTACTTC. The chain recombines TRBV12-3 or TRBV12-4 with TRBJ2-7; 7 nucleotides align to TRBD1. The CDR3 is made up of 15 amino acids. Trimming at V came to 6 bases and at J to 2 bases, leaving 10 bases not matched to a gene.

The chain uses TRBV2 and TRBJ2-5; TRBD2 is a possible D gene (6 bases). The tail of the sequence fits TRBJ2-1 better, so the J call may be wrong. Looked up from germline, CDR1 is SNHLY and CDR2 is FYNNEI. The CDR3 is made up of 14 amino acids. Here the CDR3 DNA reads TGTGCCAGCAGTGAGACCCCACTAGCTAATGAGCAGTTCTTC. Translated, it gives CASSETPLANEQFF.

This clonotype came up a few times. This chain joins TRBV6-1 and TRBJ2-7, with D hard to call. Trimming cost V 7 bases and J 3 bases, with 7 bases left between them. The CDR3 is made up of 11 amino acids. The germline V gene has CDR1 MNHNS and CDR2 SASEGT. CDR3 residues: CASNDLYEQYF. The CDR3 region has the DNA TGTGCCAGCAACGACCTCTACGAGCAGTACTTC.

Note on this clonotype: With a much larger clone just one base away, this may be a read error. CDR3: CASTKDQKGLYEQCF. The CDR3, as DNA: TGTGCCAGCACCAAGGACCAAAAGGGCCTCTACGAGCAGTGCTTC. The chain carries TRBV12-3 or TRBV12-4 and TRBJ2-7; D call uncertain. The CDR3 has 15 amino acids.

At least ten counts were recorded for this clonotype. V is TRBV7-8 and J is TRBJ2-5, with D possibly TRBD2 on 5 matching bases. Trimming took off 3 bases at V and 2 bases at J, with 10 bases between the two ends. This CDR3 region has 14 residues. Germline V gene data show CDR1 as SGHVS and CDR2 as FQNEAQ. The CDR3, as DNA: TGTGCCAGCAGCTTTAGCGAGACACAAGAGACCCAGTACTTC. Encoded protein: CASSFSETQETQYF.

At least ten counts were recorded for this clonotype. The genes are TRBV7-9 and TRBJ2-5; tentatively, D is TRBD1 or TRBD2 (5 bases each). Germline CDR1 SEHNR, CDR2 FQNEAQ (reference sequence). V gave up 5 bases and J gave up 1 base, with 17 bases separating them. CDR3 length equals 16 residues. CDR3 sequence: CASSPLERDPQETQYF. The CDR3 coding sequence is TGTGCCAGCAGCCCGTTGGAGAGGGACCCCCAAGAGACCCAGTACTTC.

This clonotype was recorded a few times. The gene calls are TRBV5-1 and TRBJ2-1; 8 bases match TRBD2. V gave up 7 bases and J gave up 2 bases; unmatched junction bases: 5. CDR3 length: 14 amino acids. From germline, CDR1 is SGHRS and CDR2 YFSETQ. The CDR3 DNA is TGCGCCAGCCAAGCGGGAGAGACCTACAATGAGCAGTTCTTC. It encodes CASQAGETYNEQFF.

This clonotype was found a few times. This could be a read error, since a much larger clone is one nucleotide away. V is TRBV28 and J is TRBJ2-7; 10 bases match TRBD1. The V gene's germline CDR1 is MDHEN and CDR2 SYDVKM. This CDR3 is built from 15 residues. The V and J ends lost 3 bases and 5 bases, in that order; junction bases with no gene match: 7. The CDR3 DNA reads TGTGCCAGCAGTTTCTGCGACAGGGGGCCCCACGAGCAGTACTTC. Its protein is CASSFCDRGPHEQYF. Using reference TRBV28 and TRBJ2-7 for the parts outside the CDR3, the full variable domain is DVKVTQSSRYLVKRTGEKVFLECVQDMDHENMFWYRQDPGLGLRLIYFSYDVKMKEKGDIPEGYSVSREKKERFSLILESASTNQTSMYLCASSFCDRGPHEQYFGPGTRLTVT.

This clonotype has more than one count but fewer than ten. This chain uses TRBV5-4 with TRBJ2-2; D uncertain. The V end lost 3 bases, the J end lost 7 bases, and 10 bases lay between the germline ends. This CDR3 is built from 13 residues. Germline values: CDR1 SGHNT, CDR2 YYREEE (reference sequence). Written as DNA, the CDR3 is TGTGCCAGCAGCTCTGGCCCGAACGGGGAGCTGTTTTTT. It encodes CASSSGPNGELFF.

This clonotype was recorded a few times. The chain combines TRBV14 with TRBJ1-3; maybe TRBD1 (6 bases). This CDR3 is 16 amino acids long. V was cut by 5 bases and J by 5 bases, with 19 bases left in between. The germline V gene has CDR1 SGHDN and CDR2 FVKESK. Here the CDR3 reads CASSETGRSSRNTIYF. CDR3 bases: TGTGCCAGCAGCGAAACAGGGCGATCCTCCAGAAACACCATATATTTT.

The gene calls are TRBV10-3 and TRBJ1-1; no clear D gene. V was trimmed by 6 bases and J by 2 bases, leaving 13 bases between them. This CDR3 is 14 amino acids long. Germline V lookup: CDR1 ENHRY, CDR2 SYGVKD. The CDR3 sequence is CAIRAGALNTEAFF. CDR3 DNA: TGTGCCATCAGAGCAGGTGCCCTAAACACTGAAGCTTTCTTT.

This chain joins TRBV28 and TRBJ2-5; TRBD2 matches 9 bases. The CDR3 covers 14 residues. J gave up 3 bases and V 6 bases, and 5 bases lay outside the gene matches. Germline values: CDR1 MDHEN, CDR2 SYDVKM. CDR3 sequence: CASRPSGTEETQYF. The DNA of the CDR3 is TGTGCCAGCAGACCTAGCGGGACAGAAGAGACCCAGTACTTC. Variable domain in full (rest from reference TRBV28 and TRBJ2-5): DVKVTQSSRYLVKRTGEKVFLECVQDMDHENMFWYRQDPGLGLRLIYFSYDVKMKEKGDIPEGYSVSREKKERFSLILESASTNQTSMYLCASRPSGTEETQYFGPGTRLLVL.

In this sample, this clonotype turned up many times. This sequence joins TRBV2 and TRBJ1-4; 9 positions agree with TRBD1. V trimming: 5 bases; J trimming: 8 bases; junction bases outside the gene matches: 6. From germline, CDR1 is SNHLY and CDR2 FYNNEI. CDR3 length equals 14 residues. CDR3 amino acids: CASSRTGVGEKLFF. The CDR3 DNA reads TGTGCCAGCAGTCGGACAGGGGTAGGAGAAAAACTGTTTTTT.

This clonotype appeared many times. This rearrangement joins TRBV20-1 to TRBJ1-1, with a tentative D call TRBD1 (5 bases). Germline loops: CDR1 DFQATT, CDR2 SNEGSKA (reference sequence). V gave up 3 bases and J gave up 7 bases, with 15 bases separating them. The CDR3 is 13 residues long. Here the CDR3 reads CSASRVVGLEAFF. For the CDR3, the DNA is TGCAGTGCTAGTAGGGTGGTGGGGCTTGAAGCTTTCTTT.

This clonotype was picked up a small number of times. CDR3: CSARLRTSGNVFYEQYF. DNA for the CDR3: TGCAGTGCTAGATTGAGGACTAGCGGGAATGTCTTTTACGAGCAGTACTTC. The chain is built from TRBV20-1 and TRBJ2-7; TRBD2 matches at 12 bases. There are 17 residues in the CDR3. The germline V gene has CDR1 DFQATT and CDR2 SNEGSKA (reference sequence). With 2 bases clipped from V and 4 bases from J, the junction kept 12 bases outside the gene matches.

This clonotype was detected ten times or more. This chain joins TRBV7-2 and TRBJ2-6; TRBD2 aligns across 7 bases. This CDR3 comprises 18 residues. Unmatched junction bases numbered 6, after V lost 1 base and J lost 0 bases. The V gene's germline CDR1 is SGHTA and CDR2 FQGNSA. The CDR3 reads CASSLVGGTVSGANVLTF. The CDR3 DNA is TGTGCCAGCAGCTTAGTCGGGGGGACTGTCTCTGGGGCCAACGTCCTGACTTTC.

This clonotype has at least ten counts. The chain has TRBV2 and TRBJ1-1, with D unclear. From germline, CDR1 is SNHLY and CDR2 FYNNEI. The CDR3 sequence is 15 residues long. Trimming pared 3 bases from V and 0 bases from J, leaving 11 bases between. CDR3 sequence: CASSDRSTVNTEAFF. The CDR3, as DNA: TGTGCCAGCAGTGATAGATCGACGGTGAACACTGAAGCTTTCTTT.

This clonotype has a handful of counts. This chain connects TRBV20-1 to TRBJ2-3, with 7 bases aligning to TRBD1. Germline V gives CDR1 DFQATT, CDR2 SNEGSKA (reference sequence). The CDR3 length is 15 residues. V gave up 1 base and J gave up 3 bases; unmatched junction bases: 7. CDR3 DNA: TGCAGTGCTAGAGGCCACAGGGGAAAAACAGATACGCAGTATTTT. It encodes CSARGHRGKTDTQYF.